These 19 T cell receptor beta chains were sequenced from one sample in a study of cytomegalovirus exposure and HLA in healthy donors. Both 60 Vbeta primers and 13 Jbeta primers went into the PCR. The method was immunoSEQ multiplex PCR; TCRdb's version includes in-frame clones alone and lacks a portion of them. This table holds more than 95,000 clones, 70% to 75% found once. The material sequenced was PBMCs. These receptors all come from a woman under 30 in good health and CMV-seronegative.

The CDR3 protein is CASSPQGPNTEAFF. The CDR3 nucleotides read TGTGCCAGCAGTCCTCAGGGCCCGAACACTGAAGCTTTCTTT. V usage is TRBV7-9 and J usage is TRBJ1-1; D is possibly TRBD1 (5 bases). The CDR3 runs to 14 residues. V was pared by 6 bases and J by 1 base, with 12 bases between. Germline V gene sequence: CDR1 SEHNR, CDR2 FQNEAQ (reference sequence).

The V and J genes are TRBV27 and TRBJ2-5; no reliable D call. The J call could be wrong; TRBJ2-7 is a better fit for the DNA end. Germline V CDR1 and CDR2: MNHEY, SMNVEV (reference sequence). The CDR3 sequence is 14 residues long. The DNA of the CDR3 is TGTGCCAGCAGTTTAGTCCCGTTTTCCTACGAGCAGTACTTC. Translation: CASSLVPFSYEQYF.

The chain employs TRBV9 and TRBJ1-1, with unresolved D. There are 14 residues in the CDR3. V was pared by 0 bases and J by 1 base, with 7 bases between. From germline, CDR1 is SGDLS and CDR2 YYNGEE. CDR3 coding DNA: TGTGCCAGCAGCGTAGGCGGGGAGAACACTGAAGCTTTCTTT. Protein sequence: CASSVGGENTEAFF.

The chain is built from TRBV28 and TRBJ2-2; tentatively, D is TRBD1 (6 bases). V gave up 4 bases and J gave up 6 bases, with 12 bases separating them. The CDR3 sequence is 14 residues long. Germline V gene sequence: CDR1 MDHEN, CDR2 SYDVKM. DNA of the CDR3: TGTGCCAGCAGTTCCGGACAGTTCCCCGGGGAGCTGTTTTTT. Protein sequence: CASSSGQFPGELFF.

The chain is built from TRBV27 and TRBJ1-1; 8 nucleotides match TRBD1. V was pared by 5 bases and J by 4 bases, with 6 bases of the junction left unmatched. Germline CDR1 and CDR2: MNHEY and SMNVEV (reference sequence). The length of the CDR3 is 14 residues. In DNA form, the CDR3 reads TGTGCCAGCAGTAGACAGGGGTCTGGCACTGAAGCTTTCTTT. Its protein is CASSRQGSGTEAFF.

The chain has TRBV7-8 and TRBJ1-6, with 10 bases that match TRBD1. The CDR3 extends over 15 amino acids. CDR1 and CDR2 from the germline V gene are SGHVS and FQNEAQ. J lost 9 bases, V lost 1 base, and 3 bases had no gene match. The CDR3 DNA follows: TGTGCCAGCAGCTTAGGACAGGGGGCAAGTTCACCCCTCCACTTT. This gives the protein CASSLGQGASSPLHF.

The genes are TRBV7-2 and TRBJ2-1, with a tentative D call TRBD2 (6 bases). Between the trimmed V and J ends, which lost 3 bases and 4 bases, there was a span of 7 bases. The CDR3 consists of 13 residues. Germline CDR1 SGHTA, CDR2 FQGNSA. The CDR3 DNA reads TGTGCCAGCAGCTTTGGAGGGTACAATGAGCAGTTCTTC. Amino acid sequence: CASSFGGYNEQFF.

This chain uses TRBV4-2 with TRBJ2-5; D might be TRBD2 (6 bases). The germline CDR1 and CDR2 sequences are LGHNA and YNFKEQ. V lost 2 bases and J lost 5, with 9 bases in between. CDR3 size: 13 residues. The CDR3 nucleotides are TGTGCCAGCAGCCAAACTAGCTTCGAGACCCAGTACTTC. Amino acids: CASSQTSFETQYF.

V and J are TRBV28 and TRBJ1-5, with D possibly matching TRBD1 (6 bases). Germline values: CDR1 MDHEN, CDR2 SYDVKM. With 5 bases removed from V and 5 bases from J, the gap between germline ends came to 13 bases. The length of the CDR3 is 14 residues. The CDR3 sequence: CASSLQGTDQPQHF. As DNA, the CDR3 is TGTGCCAGCAGTCTACAGGGAACGGATCAGCCCCAGCATTTT.

This clone was seen just once. The rearrangement uses TRBV4-1 and TRBJ1-1, with D possibly TRBD1 on 6 matching bases. Deletions cut 1 base from V and 3 bases from J, with 18 bases between. Looked up from germline, CDR1 is MGHRA and CDR2 is YSYEKL. The CDR3 is made up of 17 amino acids. The CDR3 reads CASSQGGPGTTYTEAFF. The DNA for the CDR3 is TGCGCCAGCAGCCAAGGGGGGCCGGGGACTACCTACACTGAAGCTTTCTTT.

This chain uses TRBV29-1 with TRBJ1-1, with D possibly matching TRBD1 (5 bases). The CDR3 has 12 residues. V lost 2 bases, J lost 5 bases, and 9 bases lay in between. CDR1 and CDR2 (germline): SQVTM, ANQGSEA. Here the CDR3 reads CSVELGGTEAFF. The CDR3 DNA follows: TGCAGCGTTGAATTGGGGGGGACTGAAGCTTTCTTT.

The chain couples TRBV5-1 to TRBJ2-6, with D perhaps TRBD1 (6 bases). The CDR3 is 16 amino acids. The germline CDR1 and CDR2 sequences are SGHRS and YFSETQ. V lost 3 bases to trimming and J lost 3 bases, with 13 bases between them. CDR3 DNA sequence: TGCGCCAGCAGCTCCCTAACAGGGATTGGGGCCAACGTCCTGACTTTC. This sequence encodes CASSSLTGIGANVLTF. The full variable domain, completed using reference TRBV5-1 and TRBJ2-6, is KAGVTQTPRYLIKTRGQQVTLSCSPISGHRSVSWYQQTPGQGLQFLFEYFSETQRNKGNFPGRFSGRQFSNSRSEMNVSTLELGDSALYLCASSSLTGIGANVLTFGAGSRLTVL.

V usage is TRBV28 and J usage is TRBJ1-2, with D uncertain. Looked up from germline, CDR1 is MDHEN and CDR2 is SYDVKM. Between the trimmed V and J ends, which lost 3 bases and 8 bases, there was a span of 10 bases. The CDR3 contains 12 residues. As DNA, the CDR3 is TGTGCCAGCAGTTTGAGGGCCATAGGCTACACCTTC. Amino acid sequence: CASSLRAIGYTF.

Points on this clone: One end of the junction is discordant with germline, which a read error may explain. This chain links TRBV2 with TRBJ1-1; 9 nucleotides match TRBD1. This CDR3 is built from 17 residues. The germline V gene encodes CDR1 SNHLY and CDR2 FYNNEI. The CDR3 DNA follows: TGTGCTAGCAGTGTAGGACAGGGGCGGATAGGCGACACTGAAGCTTTCTTT. Protein product: CASSVGQGRIGDTEAFF. Based on the CDR3 plus reference TRBV2 and TRBJ1-1, the full variable domain is EPEVTQTPSHQVTQMGQEVILRCVPISNHLYFYWYRQILGQKVEFLVSFYNNEISEKSEIFDDQFSVERPDGSNFTLKIRSTKLEDSAMYFCASSVGQGRIGDTEAFFGQGTRLTVV.

This clone was detected a few times. The chain links TRBV5-5 to TRBJ2-3; 7 bases line up with TRBD1. The V gene end was trimmed by 4 bases and the J gene end by 5 bases; junction bases not matched to a gene: 10. CDR1 is SGHKS and CDR2 is YYEKEE in the germline V gene (reference sequence). The CDR3 has 15 residues. CDR3 sequence: CASSTRQGRGDTQYF. CDR3 DNA sequence: TGTGCCAGCAGCACCCGACAGGGACGGGGAGATACGCAGTATTTT.

This chain links TRBV9 with TRBJ1-2; no clear D. The CDR3 is 16 residues long. V was cut by 3 bases and J by 6 bases, with 21 bases left in between. Germline lookup yields CDR1 SGDLS and CDR2 YYNGEE. The CDR3 loop is CASSAHQKEGEDGYTF. As DNA, the CDR3 is TGTGCCAGCAGCGCCCATCAGAAGGAGGGCGAGGATGGCTACACCTTC.

The genes are TRBV9 and TRBJ2-7; TRBD1 matches 7 bases. The germline gives CDR1 SGDLS, CDR2 YYNGEE. The CDR3 spans 14 residues. Germline trimming cut 4 bases from V and 4 bases from J; bases unmatched to any gene: 8. The CDR3: CASSPGGREYEQYF. The CDR3 region has the DNA TGTGCCAGCAGCCCAGGGGGTCGGGAATACGAGCAGTACTTC.

The sample holds one count of this clone. The chain combines TRBV25-1 with TRBJ2-3; 7 positions match TRBD2. CDR1 is MGHDK, CDR2 SYGVNS, per germline. V shed 4 bases, J shed 1 base, and the junction held 5 bases outside the gene matches. The CDR3 totals 15 residues. CDR3 protein: CASSAGGGGTDTQYF. CDR3 sequence (DNA): TGTGCCAGCAGTGCGGGGGGAGGGGGCACAGATACGCAGTATTTT.

This chain joins TRBV18 and TRBJ2-7; the match to TRBD1 covers 7 bases. The germline V gene encodes CDR1 KGHSH and CDR2 LQKENI. V lost 3 bases, J lost 3 bases, and 5 bases stayed unmatched. The CDR3 length is 14 residues. This CDR3 is CASSPSRDSYEQYF. DNA of the CDR3: TGTGCCAGCTCACCGTCCCGGGACAGCTACGAGCAGTACTTC.